Listed below are T cell receptor beta chains from one sample, sequenced in a study of blood T cell repertoires in COVID-19. Here immunoSEQ multiplex PCR was the method, and the copy in TCRdb shows in-frame clones only, minus some. The table has some 140,000 clones, roughly 84% seen once. The specimen sequenced was PBMCs or T cells enriched from blood (not recorded which). The receptor set was obtained from a man aged 35 to 55 with acute COVID-19. CDR3s include the opening cysteine and the closing phenylalanine or tryptophan. Fields, in order: CDR3 length, D gene, V gene, J gene, clone size, CDR3 DNA, CDR3 protein. D genes are given only for firm matches. Size is stated for part of the rows, as once, few or many counts, or as a class when the clone is expanded.

cdr3_length: 17; d_call: NA; v_call: TRBV9; j_call: TRBJ2-2; clone_size: NA; cdr3_nt: TGTGCCAGCAGCGTAGCAAGAACCGGGGGGAACACCGGGGAGCTGTTTTTT; cdr3_aa: CASSVARTGGNTGELFF
cdr3_length: 12; d_call: TRBD1; v_call: TRBV7-9; j_call: TRBJ1-1; clone_size: NA; cdr3_nt: TGTGCCAGCAGCTTCCAGGGGGCTGAAGCTTTCTTT; cdr3_aa: CASSFQGAEAFF
cdr3_length: 15; d_call: TRBD1; v_call: TRBV30; j_call: TRBJ2-1; clone_size: NA; cdr3_nt: TGTGCCTGGAGTCCCCCGGGGACAGCGTACAATGAGCAGTTCTTC; cdr3_aa: CAWSPPGTAYNEQFF
cdr3_length: 14; d_call: NA; v_call: TRBV19; j_call: TRBJ1-4; clone_size: NA; cdr3_nt: TGTGCCAGTAGTCGATCGGACAGAAATGAAAAACTGTTTTTT; cdr3_aa: CASSRSDRNEKLFF
cdr3_length: 14; d_call: TRBD1; v_call: TRBV29-1; j_call: TRBJ1-2; clone_size: NA; cdr3_nt: TGCAGCGCCTCCCAGGGACAGGCTAACTATGGCTACACCTTC; cdr3_aa: CSASQGQANYGYTF
cdr3_length: 16; d_call: NA; v_call: TRBV15; j_call: TRBJ2-1; clone_size: NA; cdr3_nt: TGTGCCACCAGGCCCCCGATCGGGAGCTCCTACAATGAGCAGTTCTTC; cdr3_aa: CATRPPIGSSYNEQFF
cdr3_length: 12; d_call: NA; v_call: TRBV12-5; j_call: TRBJ2-1; clone_size: NA; cdr3_nt: TGTGCTAGTGGTTCACGACTAAATGAGCAGTTCTTC; cdr3_aa: CASGSRLNEQFF
cdr3_length: 14; d_call: NA; v_call: TRBV25-1; j_call: TRBJ1-5; clone_size: NA; cdr3_nt: TGTGCCAGCAGTGAAGCAGGGGACGGGCAGCCCCAGCATTTT; cdr3_aa: CASSEAGDGQPQHF
cdr3_length: 18; d_call: TRBD1; v_call: TRBV6-2/TRBV6-3; j_call: TRBJ2-4; clone_size: NA; cdr3_nt: TGTGCCAGCAGTCAGACAGGGACAGGGGGGCTTGACAAAAACATTCAGTACTTC; cdr3_aa: CASSQTGTGGLDKNIQYF
cdr3_length: 14; d_call: TRBD2; v_call: TRBV28; j_call: TRBJ2-7; clone_size: NA; cdr3_nt: TGTGCCACTTCTCCACTAGCGTTCACCTACGAGCAGTACTTC; cdr3_aa: CATSPLAFTYEQYF
cdr3_length: 15; d_call: TRBD2; v_call: TRBV6-4; j_call: TRBJ2-2; clone_size: NA; cdr3_nt: TGTGCCAGCAGTGACTCTAGCGGGAGCACCGGGGAGCTGTTTTTT; cdr3_aa: CASSDSSGSTGELFF
cdr3_length: 16; d_call: TRBD2; v_call: TRBV10-3; j_call: TRBJ2-1; clone_size: NA; cdr3_nt: TGTGCCATCAGTGAGCGGGGACTAGCGCTGGAGAATGAGCAGTTCTTC; cdr3_aa: CAISERGLALENEQFF
cdr3_length: 13; d_call: TRBD2; v_call: TRBV6-5; j_call: TRBJ2-7; clone_size: NA; cdr3_nt: TGTGCCGGGCGACTAGCGGGAGCGTACGAGCAGTACTTC; cdr3_aa: CAGRLAGAYEQYF
cdr3_length: 16; d_call: TRBD2; v_call: TRBV5-1; j_call: TRBJ2-1; clone_size: NA; cdr3_nt: TGCGCCAGCAGCTTGGACGGGAGGGCCCTCTACAATGAGCAGTTCTTC; cdr3_aa: CASSLDGRALYNEQFF
cdr3_length: 15; d_call: NA; v_call: TRBV28; j_call: TRBJ1-5; clone_size: NA; cdr3_nt: TGTGCCAGCAGTTTTCGGGGAGATAGCAATCAGCCCCAGCATTTT; cdr3_aa: CASSFRGDSNQPQHF
cdr3_length: 14; d_call: NA; v_call: TRBV28; j_call: TRBJ1-2; clone_size: NA; cdr3_nt: TGTGCCAGCAGTGCGGATGGGGCACGGTATGGCTACACCTTC; cdr3_aa: CASSADGARYGYTF
cdr3_length: 16; d_call: NA; v_call: TRBV4-2; j_call: TRBJ1-2; clone_size: NA; cdr3_nt: TGTGCCAGCAGCCAAGCGGTGGGCGAAAGAAACTATGGCTACACCTTC; cdr3_aa: CASSQAVGERNYGYTF
cdr3_length: 15; d_call: NA; v_call: TRBV2; j_call: TRBJ2-3; clone_size: once; cdr3_nt: TGTGCCAGCAGGGAAGGGGTTAGCAGCACAGATACGCAGTATTTT; cdr3_aa: CASREGVSSTDTQYF
cdr3_length: 15; d_call: TRBD1; v_call: TRBV18; j_call: TRBJ2-3; clone_size: NA; cdr3_nt: TGTGCCAGCTCACCACAGGGGGCGGGCGCAGATACGCAGTATTTT; cdr3_aa: CASSPQGAGADTQYF
cdr3_length: 14; d_call: NA; v_call: TRBV9; j_call: TRBJ1-1; clone_size: once; cdr3_nt: TGTGCCAGCAGCGTAGCGACTGGGAACACTGAAGCTTTCTTT; cdr3_aa: CASSVATGNTEAFF
cdr3_length: 14; d_call: NA; v_call: TRBV7-9; j_call: TRBJ2-3; clone_size: once; cdr3_nt: TGTGCCAGCAGCTTAGGGTACGAGGCGGAGGCGCAGTATTTT; cdr3_aa: CASSLGYEAEAQYF
cdr3_length: 14; d_call: NA; v_call: TRBV9; j_call: TRBJ2-5; clone_size: NA; cdr3_nt: TGTGCCAGCAGCGTAGATGACAGCCAAGAGACCCAGTACTTC; cdr3_aa: CASSVDDSQETQYF